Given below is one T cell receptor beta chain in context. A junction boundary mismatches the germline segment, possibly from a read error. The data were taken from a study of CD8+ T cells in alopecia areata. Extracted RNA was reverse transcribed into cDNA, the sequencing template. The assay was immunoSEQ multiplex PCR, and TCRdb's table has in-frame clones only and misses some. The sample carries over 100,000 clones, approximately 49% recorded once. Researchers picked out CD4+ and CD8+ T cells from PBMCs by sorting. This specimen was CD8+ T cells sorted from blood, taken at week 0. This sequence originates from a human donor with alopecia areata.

The CDR3 region has the DNA TGTGCCATCAGTGAGGCGGGGGGACTGCCGAACTACGAGCAGTACTTC. Its translation is CAISEAGGLPNYEQYF. The rearrangement links TRBV6-1 to TRBJ2-7, with 8 bases matching TRBD2. CDR1 and CDR2 (germline): MNHNS, SASEGT. The CDR3 extends over 16 amino acids.